Presented here are 5 T cell receptor beta chains from one specimen sequenced in a study of blood T cell repertoires in COVID-19. Generated by immunoSEQ multiplex PCR, the TCRdb table keeps only in-frame clones and is missing some. The sample carries almost 200,000 clones, around 81% recorded once. The sequenced sample consisted of peripheral blood. All receptors derive from a man between 60 and 75 years old with COVID-19, enrolled during active disease.

V usage is TRBV27 and J usage is TRBJ2-7, with 11 bases identical to TRBD2. CDR1 and CDR2 (germline): MNHEY, SMNVEV (reference sequence). V gave up 4 bases and J gave up 1 base; unmatched junction bases: 6. The CDR3 has 16 residues. The CDR3 loop is CASSSGLAGTSYEQYF. The CDR3 bases are TGTGCCAGCAGTTCCGGACTAGCGGGCACATCCTACGAGCAGTACTTC.

This clone was observed a single time. CDR3 sequence reads: CASSLTVLAGGEQFF. In DNA form, the CDR3 reads TGCGCCAGCAGCTTGACGGTCCTAGCGGGGGGGGAGCAGTTCTTC. The chain recombines TRBV5-1 with TRBJ2-1; TRBD2 matches at 12 bases. The CDR3 covers 15 residues. The germline V gene encodes CDR1 SGHRS and CDR2 YFSETQ. J gave up 10 bases and V 1 base, and 6 bases lay outside the gene matches.

The genes are TRBV5-1 and TRBJ2-2; 11 bases match TRBD2. The CDR3 has 19 residues. Germline V gene lookup returns CDR1 SGHRS and CDR2 YFSETQ. Unmatched junction bases numbered 10, after V lost 0 bases and J lost 3 bases. CDR3 sequence: CASSLAGIAGGGYTGELFF. The CDR3 region has the DNA TGCGCCAGCAGCTTGGCCGGAATAGCGGGAGGGGGTTACACCGGGGAGCTGTTTTTT. Drawing the rest from reference TRBV5-1 and TRBJ2-2, the complete variable domain is KAGVTQTPRYLIKTRGQQVTLSCSPISGHRSVSWYQQTPGQGLQFLFEYFSETQRNKGNFPGRFSGRQFSNSRSEMNVSTLELGDSALYLCASSLAGIAGGGYTGELFFGEGSRLTVL.

The chain couples TRBV18 to TRBJ1-6; 9 bases are a match to TRBD1. The germline V gene encodes CDR1 KGHSH and CDR2 LQKENI. V dropped 3 bases and J dropped 10; count of bases not matched to a gene: 13. The CDR3 contains 17 residues. The CDR3, as DNA: TGTGCCAGCTCACCCGGGACAGGGCTCGATCGGGGGTCACCCCTCCACTTT. It encodes CASSPGTGLDRGSPLHF.

The V gene is TRBV28, the J gene TRBJ2-6; the D gene is possibly TRBD1 (6 bases). Germline CDR1 MDHEN, CDR2 SYDVKM. The V end lost 9 bases, the J end lost 0 bases, and 12 bases lay between the germline ends. CDR3 length: 15 residues. This chain's CDR3 is CASFTGSSGANVLTF. As DNA, the CDR3 is TGTGCCAGTTTCACAGGGAGCTCTGGGGCCAACGTCCTGACTTTC.